This TCR beta chain was observed in a study of molecular identifiers for immune sequencing clone quantification. General study points: Even with some 920,000 naive cells present, spiked Jurkat TCR RNA from one cell was reportedly detectable.

The CDR3 has 15 amino acids. The V end lost 5 bases, the J end lost 9 bases, and 19 bases lay between the germline ends. Making the bulk TCR libraries relied on previously described methods and listed TCR primers. TCRdb ran MiXCR on the PCR reads and lists one entry per CDR3 protein. The sample includes about 40,000 distinct CDR3 sequences, 24% of them seen just once. Sorting selected naive CD8 T cells with a CD8+CD4-CCR7+CD45RA+ phenotype. As regards this clonotype: The antigen remains undetermined. A single base separates this from a much larger clone, so it may be a read error.

The sample was naive CD8+ T cells from blood, with Jurkat cell RNA spiked in. Subset reported: FACS-sorted CD8+CD4-CCR7+CD45RA+ naive T cells. The source of this sequence is a human donor in good health. Some libraries in this study had Jurkat cell RNA spiked in. V and J are TRBV12-3 or TRBV12-4 and TRBJ2-2, with TRBD1 as a possible D gene (6 bases). The CDR3 DNA is TGTGCCAGCAGTCAGCCTACCGGACAGACCTGGGAGCTGTTTTTT. Protein product: CASSQPTGQTWELFF.